This T cell receptor beta chain was sequenced for a study of cytomegalovirus exposure and HLA in healthy donors. Regarding the study as a whole: Apparent HLA restriction characterized most CMV-associated TCR beta chains in a later analysis.

PCR was performed using 60 Vbeta and 13 Jbeta primers. Data came from immunoSEQ multiplex PCR; TCRdb stores just in-frame clones and leaves some out. Seen here are around 60,000 clones, 65% to 85% observed once, and the top ten hold roughly 5.6%. CDR1 and CDR2 from the germline V gene are SGHRS and YFSETQ. Trimming pared 0 bases from V and 1 base from J, leaving 12 bases between. The CDR3 extends over 16 amino acids. While unrecorded immune exposures were likely, the donors were nominally healthy when sampled. In the case of this clone: The antigen remains undetermined.

This receptor was identified in a male donor in good health and CMV-seronegative. Source material: PBMCs. The J gene is TRBJ2-3, the V gene TRBV5-1, with D perhaps matching TRBD2 (6 bases). For the CDR3, the DNA is TGCGCCAGCAGCTTGGAGGCGCGGGGCCGCACAGATACGCAGTATTTT. Protein product: CASSLEARGRTDTQYF.